One sample yielded the 27 T cell receptor beta chains listed below, sequenced in a study of response to subunit inactivated influenza vaccine. TCRdb used MiXCR to reprocess the RT-PCR reads, holding one entry per CDR3 protein. The data show about 480,000 distinct CDR3 sequences, with about a tenth seen just once and 10% to 15% held by the top ten. The input for sequencing was PBMCs from blood, taken more than 35 days after vaccination. The receptors come from a man over 45 who received an inactivated influenza vaccine.

This clonotype has a count of ten or more. The chain employs TRBV27 and TRBJ2-7; 9 bases line up with TRBD1. Germline assignment: CDR1 MNHEY and CDR2 SMNVEV (reference sequence). The CDR3 length is 15 residues. V lost 0 bases and J lost 5; bases outside the gene matches: 5. In DNA, the CDR3 is TGTGCCAGCAGTTTATCATCGGACAGGGGCAACGAGCAGTACTTC. Protein product: CASSLSSDRGNEQYF.

The V call is TRBV13, the J call TRBJ2-3, with TRBD2 matching over 7 bases. Trimming at V came to 5 bases and at J to 4 bases, leaving 12 bases not matched to a gene. This CDR3 comprises 16 residues. Looked up from germline, CDR1 is PRHDT and CDR2 is FYEKMQ (reference sequence). The CDR3 protein is CASSPEGGRMADTQYF. In DNA, the CDR3 is TGTGCCAGCAGCCCAGAGGGCGGGAGAATGGCAGATACGCAGTATTTT.

V is TRBV12-3 or TRBV12-4 and J is TRBJ1-2; 7 nucleotides match TRBD1. Trimming cost V 3 bases and J 6 bases; bases outside gene matches: 1. The CDR3 sequence is 12 residues long. CDR3 loop: CASSFGTDGYTF. The DNA of the CDR3 is TGTGCCAGCAGTTTCGGGACAGATGGCTACACCTTC.

V is TRBV29-1 and J is TRBJ1-2; no definite D call. Germline CDR1 and CDR2: SQVTM and ANQGSEA. V shed 3 bases and J shed 4 bases, with 21 bases lying between them. The CDR3 spans 16 residues. As DNA, the CDR3 is TGCAGCGTTGACACCCCCGAAGAGAACCTAGGCTATGGCTACACCTTC. Its protein product is CSVDTPEENLGYGYTF.

This clonotype was observed many times. The chain uses TRBV10-3 and TRBJ2-3, with D uncertain. The CDR3 loop spans 12 amino acids. V lost 0 bases and J lost 4, with 2 bases in between. Germline loops: CDR1 ENHRY, CDR2 SYGVKD. The CDR3: CAISESSDTQYF. The CDR3 nucleotides are TGTGCCATCAGTGAGTCATCAGATACGCAGTATTTT.

This chain connects TRBV6-1 to TRBJ2-7; 9 bases are a match to TRBD1. The CDR3 extends over 15 amino acids. With 6 bases clipped from V and 0 bases from J, the junction kept 6 bases outside the gene matches. CDR1 is MNHNS and CDR2 is SASEGT in the germline V gene. The CDR3 DNA follows: TGTGCCAGCAGGCGCGCGGACAGGGGCTCCTACGAGCAGTACTTC. Its translation: CASRRADRGSYEQYF.

This clonotype has ten or more counts. This chain links TRBV20-1 with TRBJ2-5; no clear D. The CDR3 is made up of 13 amino acids. Between the trimmed V and J ends, which lost 5 bases and 0 bases, there was a span of 10 bases. Per germline, CDR1 DFQATT and CDR2 SNEGSKA (reference sequence). The DNA of the CDR3 is TGCAGTGCTTCCCGGGCGGACCAAGAGACCCAGTACTTC. This codes for CSASRADQETQYF.

This clonotype was detected only a few times. The V and J genes are TRBV20-1 and TRBJ2-1, with TRBD2 as a possible D gene (7 bases). The CDR3 has 14 residues. The germline V gene has CDR1 DFQATT and CDR2 SNEGSKA (reference sequence). V lost 0 bases, J lost 7 bases, and 13 bases lay in between. The CDR3 region is CSARDVRGGNEQFF. The CDR3 DNA sequence: TGCAGTGCTAGAGATGTAAGGGGGGGGAATGAGCAGTTCTTC.

This clonotype has at least ten counts. CDR3 nucleotide sequence: TGTGCCAGCGGGGGGGGAAACACCATATATTTT. Its translation: CASGGGNTIYF. The gene calls are TRBV12-3 or TRBV12-4 and TRBJ1-3; D might be TRBD1 (5 bases). V lost 8 bases and J 4 bases, leaving 6 bases between the germline ends. The CDR3 sequence is 11 residues long.

This clonotype was counted between two and nine times. This chain connects TRBV11-2 to TRBJ2-3; no clear D gene. CDR3 size: 18 residues. V was shortened by 1 base and J by 0 bases, with 17 bases between the two germline ends. Germline CDR1 and CDR2: SGHAT and FQNNGV. The CDR3 DNA sequence: TGTGCCAGCAGCTTAGGCCTTACCCCTAGGTCTAGCACAGATACGCAGTATTTT. This codes for CASSLGLTPRSSTDTQYF.

This clonotype came up a few times. CDR3 sequence (DNA): TGTGCCAGCAGCCGGACCGGGACAGGGGACGGTTACGAGCAGTACTTC. Its translation is CASSRTGTGDGYEQYF. The chain links TRBV4-2 to TRBJ2-7, with 10 bases identical to TRBD1. Per germline, CDR1 LGHNA and CDR2 YNFKEQ. The V and J ends lost 4 bases and 4 bases, in that order; junction bases with no gene match: 10. The CDR3 spans 16 residues.

The chain uses TRBV6-6 and TRBJ1-5; D remains unclear. Trimming stripped 10 bases from V and 3 bases from J, with 13 bases between. Germline CDR1 MNHNY, CDR2 SVGAGI (reference sequence). The CDR3 sequence is 13 residues long. DNA for the CDR3: TGTGCCACCCTCCCAGGATACAATCAGCCCCAGCATTTT. It translates to CATLPGYNQPQHF.

This clonotype has a handful of counts. The chain has TRBV20-1 and TRBJ2-7, with D unresolved. The germline V gene has CDR1 DFQATT and CDR2 SNEGSKA (reference sequence). V was pared by 5 bases and J by 0 bases, with 14 bases between. The CDR3 is made up of 14 amino acids. The CDR3 sequence is CSASRGSDSYEQYF. The CDR3 DNA follows: TGCAGTGCTTCCCGCGGTAGTGACTCCTACGAGCAGTACTTC.

This clonotype appeared a few times. The genes are TRBV3-1 and TRBJ1-1, with D perhaps matching TRBD1 (5 bases). The CDR3 runs 15 residues. Germline CDR1 and CDR2: LGHDT and YNNKEL (reference sequence). Trimming cost V 6 bases and J 0 bases, with 14 bases left between them. CDR3 coding DNA: TGTGCCAGCAGACCCGACAGAATCATGAACACTGAAGCTTTCTTT. This translates into CASRPDRIMNTEAFF.

This clonotype was seen ten or more times. The rearrangement uses TRBV4-1 and TRBJ1-1; tentatively, D is TRBD1 (6 bases). Trimming shortened V by 0 bases and J by 2 bases, and 19 bases separated the two germline ends. This CDR3 is 18 amino acids long. The germline V gene encodes CDR1 MGHRA and CDR2 YSYEKL. The CDR3 sequence is CASSQDVLPRGQNTEAFF. The CDR3 DNA sequence: TGCGCCAGCAGCCAAGACGTCCTTCCGCGGGGGCAAAACACTGAAGCTTTCTTT.

V and J are TRBV20-1 and TRBJ2-3, with no clear D. CDR1 and CDR2 (germline): DFQATT, SNEGSKA (reference sequence). This CDR3 comprises 14 residues. V was clipped by 0 bases and J by 1 base, with 8 bases between them. CDR3 sequence reads: CSARDSKGTDTQYF. The CDR3 DNA follows: TGCAGTGCTAGAGATAGTAAAGGCACAGATACGCAGTATTTT.

The chain has TRBV20-1 and TRBJ1-2; 7 nucleotides match TRBD1. CDR1 DFQATT and CDR2 SNEGSKA come from the germline V gene (reference sequence). The CDR3 runs to 13 residues. The V segment lost 3 bases and the J segment 3 bases; nucleotides outside the gene matches: 4. The CDR3 DNA sequence: TGCAGTGCTAGGACAGGGTATGACTATGGCTACACCTTC. Encoded protein: CSARTGYDYGYTF.

This clonotype has more than one count but fewer than ten. This chain connects TRBV6-5 to TRBJ2-3; 7 nucleotides line up with TRBD2. Trimming took 4 bases from V and 4 from J; bases not matched to a gene: 8. Germline assignment: CDR1 MNHEY and CDR2 SVGAGI. This CDR3 has 15 residues. CDR3 DNA sequence: TGTGCCAGCAGTTCGCCACACCGGGGGGCAGATACGCAGTATTTT. The encoded protein is CASSSPHRGADTQYF.

The rearrangement uses TRBV12-3 or TRBV12-4 and TRBJ1-2; TRBD1 matches at 8 bases. The CDR3 is 15 residues long. The junction had 9 bases not matched to a gene; V was cut back by 6 bases and J by 3 bases. The CDR3 here is CASSSGTGVDYGYTF. In DNA form, the CDR3 reads TGTGCCAGCAGCTCCGGGACAGGAGTCGACTATGGCTACACCTTC.

There are many counts of this clonotype. The CDR3 loop reads CASSYSAGGGSGANVLTF. CDR3 bases: TGTGCCAGCAGTTACTCTGCGGGAGGGGGCTCTGGGGCCAACGTCCTGACTTTC. The V gene is TRBV6-5, the J gene TRBJ2-6; 9 nucleotides match TRBD2. The junction had 3 bases not matched to a gene; V was cut back by 0 bases and J by 0 bases. The CDR3 covers 18 residues. Per the germline V gene, CDR1 is MNHEY and CDR2 is SVGAGI.

This clonotype has a count of ten or more. The CDR3 DNA sequence: TGCAGCGTTGAAGTGGGGGGCTCAGATACGCAGTATTTT. Translated: CSVEVGGSDTQYF. V gene TRBV29-1 combines with J gene TRBJ2-3; either TRBD1 or TRBD2 may supply D (6 bases each). The CDR3 has 13 amino acids. The V gene's germline CDR1 is SQVTM and CDR2 ANQGSEA. V shed 1 base and J shed 4 bases, with 9 bases lying between them.

In nucleotides, the CDR3 is TGTGCCAGCAGCTCCCCACCTTCCTACGAGCAGTACTTC. As protein: CASSSPPSYEQYF. V usage is TRBV7-6 and J usage is TRBJ2-7, with D hard to call. The V end was cut by 4 bases, the J end by 1 base, with 8 bases between. CDR1 and CDR2 (germline): SGHVS, FNYEAQ. This CDR3 is 13 amino acids long.

This clonotype showed up just a few times. The CDR3 DNA follows: TGTGCCAGCACCCAGGGTCGGGACAGGATGGGGAATGAGCAGTTCTTC. Protein sequence: CASTQGRDRMGNEQFF. V usage is TRBV6-1 and J usage is TRBJ2-1; 8 nucleotides agree with TRBD1. Germline values: CDR1 MNHNS, CDR2 SASEGT. There are 16 residues in the CDR3. V lost 7 bases and J lost 7; bases outside the gene matches: 15.

This chain links TRBV19 with TRBJ2-2; 7 bases fit TRBD1. Trimming removed 8 bases from V and 3 bases from J; junction bases left unmatched: 6. CDR1 and CDR2 from the germline V gene are LNHDA and SQIVND (reference sequence). The CDR3 totals 14 residues. The CDR3 is CASWDSGDTGELFF. The CDR3 DNA reads TGTGCCAGTTGGGACAGTGGTGACACCGGGGAGCTGTTTTTT.

This sequence joins TRBV7-2 and TRBJ1-4; possible D gene TRBD1, 5 bases. CDR1 SGHTA and CDR2 FQGNSA come from the germline V gene. The ends were cut back, 4 bases at V and 8 bases at J, with 14 bases in the middle. The CDR3 is 14 amino acids. The CDR3, as DNA: TGTGCCAGCAGCTCAGGGACGCGGAGGGAAAAACTGTTTTTT. Its protein is CASSSGTRREKLFF.

This clonotype was seen at least ten times. The chain couples TRBV7-8 to TRBJ1-3; D gene ambiguous. The V gene's germline CDR1 is SGHVS and CDR2 FQNEAQ. Trimming shortened V by 8 bases and J by 0 bases, and 14 bases separated the two germline ends. The CDR3 contains 15 residues. CDR3: CASLQGRDSGNTIYF. The CDR3 DNA sequence: TGTGCCAGCCTACAAGGGCGGGACTCTGGAAACACCATATATTTT.

This clonotype was counted only a few times. This CDR3 reads CASSQTPSHEQYF. The DNA for the CDR3 is TGTGCCAGCAGCCAAACACCTAGCCACGAGCAGTACTTC. The chain combines TRBV7-2 with TRBJ2-7; D is possibly TRBD2 (5 bases). The V and J ends lost 5 bases and 5 bases respectively, with 13 bases between them. Germline V gives CDR1 SGHTA, CDR2 FQGNSA. The CDR3 sequence is 13 residues long.